Described below is a single TCR beta chain sequence and its context. Individuals drawn from approximately 26 US areas were about 18 to 90 years old. This record comes from a study of blood T cell repertoires in COVID-19. Study-wide context: The origin of the acute and convalescent COVID-19 samples was the United States, Italy and Spain.

TCRdb keeps only in-frame clones here, not all; method: immunoSEQ multiplex PCR. The data show 310,000 or so clones, nearly 90% seen once. CDR1 GTSNPN and CDR2 SVGIG come from the germline V gene (reference sequence). There are 15 residues in the CDR3. V lost 3 bases, J lost 1 base, and 15 bases lay in between. The clonotype was recovered from a woman between 25 and 40 years old who had recovered from COVID-19. This chain joins TRBV30 and TRBJ1-1, with TRBD1 as a possible D gene (5 bases). Material: PBMCs or T cells enriched from blood (not recorded which). CDR3 sequence reads: CAWSGRGRSNTEAFF. In DNA, the CDR3 is TGTGCCTGGAGCGGAAGGGGCAGGTCGAACACTGAAGCTTTCTTT.